The 16 T cell receptor beta chains listed next were all sequenced from one sample in a study of CD8+ T cells in alopecia areata. Reverse transcribed after extraction, RNA yielded cDNA as the sequencing template. Assay used: immunoSEQ multiplex PCR; TCRdb lists only in-frame clones, some missing. The sample presents 250,000 or so clones, none singletons. Separation of pooled cutaneous lymph node cells was by sorting with CD4, CD8alpha, NKG2D, NKG2ACE and other markers. The sequencing input was CD4+ T cells sorted from a lymph node. These receptor sequences come from a C3H/HeJ mouse with alopecia areata. Strain haplotype at MHC: H2-k.

On this clone itself: Germline and genes: mouse. Read data end 4 residues before the CDR3 end; the end is taken from the germline J gene. The chain uses TRBV31 and TRBJ2-7, with 10 positions matching TRBD2. There are 15 residues in the CDR3. Germline loops: CDR1 GKSSPN, CDR2 SITVG. J lost 0 bases, V lost 2 bases, and 4 bases had no gene match. CDR3 sequence: CAWSSDWGVSYEQYF. The CDR3 DNA, read in part, is TGTGCCTGGAGTTCAGACTGGGGGGTCTCCTAT.

This clone has a handful of counts. The gene names here belong to mouse. The read ends 4 residues shy of where the CDR3 ends; the end is completed using the germline J gene. The sample holds other DNA sequences that translate to the same CDR3. The rearrangement links TRBV13-1 to TRBJ2-7; TRBD2 might be the D (6 bases). Germline V gene sequence: CDR1 NSHNY, CDR2 SYGAGN. Trimming removed 0 bases at V and 1 base at J, with 8 bases between. The CDR3 is made up of 14 amino acids. The sequenced part of the CDR3 DNA is TGTGCCAGCAGTGATGGCTGGGGATCCTAT. Encoded protein: CASSDGWGSY. The CDR3 in full is CASSDGWGSYEQYF.

This clone was counted a few times. Here the gene names and germline are mouse. With the read ending 4 residues before the CDR3 end, the germline J gene is used to fill in that end. V and J are TRBV13-2 and TRBJ2-5; perhaps TRBD1 as D (6 bases). CDR3 size: 15 residues. CDR1 is NNHNN, CDR2 SYGAGS, per germline (reference sequence). V gave up 0 bases and J gave up 2 bases, with 10 bases separating them. CDR3 DNA (partial): TGTGCCAGCGGTGATGCCGGGACACTCCAAGAC. It translates to CASGDAGTLQD. From start to end, the CDR3 is CASGDAGTLQDTQYF.

Regarding this clone: Germline and genes here are mouse. The CDR3 goes on 4 residues after the read ends, and that part is filled in from the germline J gene. The chain links TRBV13-1 to TRBJ1-1, with 7 bases matching TRBD1. After removal of 3 bases from V and 4 bases from J, the junction contained 6 bases not matched to a gene. Germline lookup yields CDR1 NSHNY and CDR2 SYGAGN. This CDR3 spans 14 amino acids. This CDR3 is CASSVAGTATEVFF. The DNA read from the CDR3 is TGTGCCAGCAGTGTCGCCGGGACAGCCACA.

This clone was counted many times. The gene symbols are mouse symbols. Read data end 4 residues before the CDR3 end; the end is taken from the germline J gene. J is TRBJ2-2 and V is TRBV14, with a weak D call TRBD1 (6 bases). CDR1 and CDR2 (germline): SGHDT, FRDEAV. The CDR3 is made up of 15 amino acids. The V end was cut by 4 bases, the J end by 0 bases, with 10 bases between. CDR3 bases read: TGTGCCAGCAGTCCGGGGACACCAAACACCGGG. Translated, it gives CASSPGTPNTG. The entire CDR3 is CASSPGTPNTGQLYF. The full variable domain, rest sourced from reference TRBV14 and TRBJ2-2, is EAGVTQSPRYAVLQEGQAVSFWCDPISGHDTLYWYQQPRDQGPQLLVYFRDEAVIDNSQLPSDRFSAVRPKGTNSTLKIQSAKQGDTATYLCASSPGTPNTGQLYFGEGSKLTVL.

A few counts support this clone. Gene labels here are mouse ones. The read falls 4 residues short of the CDR3 end, and the missing part is taken from the germline J gene. In the same sample, other DNA sequences code for this CDR3. V usage is TRBV1 and J usage is TRBJ2-1; 7 nucleotides agree with TRBD1. The J segment lost 5 bases and the V segment lost 0 bases, leaving 4 bases of the junction unmatched. The CDR3 extends over 15 amino acids. Per the germline V gene, CDR1 is NSQYPW and CDR2 is LRSPGD (reference sequence). The CDR3: CTCSADNRGDAEQFF. The sequenced CDR3 bases are TGCACCTGCAGTGCAGATAACAGGGGAGATGCT.

Points on this clone: The genes and germline here are from mouse. The read ends 4 residues before the CDR3 terminus; that terminus is restored from the germline J gene. Other DNA sequences of this sample code for an identical CDR3. The genes are TRBV13-2 and TRBJ1-1, with TRBD1 matching over 10 bases. The CDR3 has 14 residues. Germline V CDR1 and CDR2: NNHNN, SYGAGS (reference sequence). With V trimmed by 3 bases and J by 3 bases, 2 bases remained unmatched. CDR3 DNA, as far as it was read: TGTGCCAGCGGTGGACAGGGGGCCTACACA. As protein: CASGGQGAYT. The complete CDR3 sequence is CASGGQGAYTEVFF.

In the case of this clone: Mouse gene names and germline throughout. Sequencing ends 4 residues short of the CDR3 end; the germline J gene provides the rest. The sample contains more than one DNA sequence encoding this CDR3. The chain links TRBV19 to TRBJ2-2; TRBD1 aligns across 7 bases. This CDR3 comprises 14 residues. V shed 5 bases, J shed 1 base, and the junction held 2 bases outside the gene matches. In germline, CDR1 is FNHDT, CDR2 SITEND (reference sequence). The CDR3 loop reads CASSNRGNTGQLYF. The DNA read from the CDR3 is TGTGCCAGCAGCAACAGGGGAAACACCGGG.

This clone appeared a few times. Gene names denote mouse genes. Coverage ceases 4 residues before the CDR3 finishes, and the germline J gene fills in the end. The gene calls are TRBV13-1 and TRBJ2-1; 7 bases are a match to TRBD2. Germline CDR1 and CDR2: NSHNY and SYGAGN. The CDR3 runs to 13 residues. CDR3 sequence reads: CASSDFWGTEQFF. The covered CDR3 bases are TGTGCCAGCAGTGACTTCTGGGGGACT.

This clone was picked up a small number of times. Mouse gene names and germline throughout. The read ends 4 residues before the CDR3 terminus; that terminus is restored from the germline J gene. Other DNA sequences in the same sample also yield this CDR3. The chain uses TRBV1 and TRBJ2-5; TRBD2 matches at 8 bases. The germline gives CDR1 NSQYPW, CDR2 LRSPGD (reference sequence). The CDR3 extends over 15 amino acids. The CDR3 loop is CTCSAGGLGGDTQYF. Partial CDR3 DNA: TGCACCTGCAGTGCAGGCGGGCTGGGGGGTGAC.

This clone was seen a few times. Each gene name is a mouse one. CDR3 protein: CASSQDADRESDYTF. The covered CDR3 bases are TGTGCCAGCAGCCAAGATGCGGACAGGGAGTCC. This chain joins TRBV5 and TRBJ1-2, with TRBD1 matching over 8 bases. Coverage ceases 4 residues before the CDR3 finishes, and the germline J gene fills in the end. The CDR3 contains 15 residues. Germline CDR1 LGHNA, CDR2 YNLKQL (reference sequence).

As concerns this clone: Genes here carry mouse names. The sequenced fragment ends 4 residues before the CDR3 boundary, so the rest is inferred from the germline J gene. The chain employs TRBV3 and TRBJ2-5, with 7 bases aligning to TRBD1. Trimming took 5 bases from V and 0 from J; bases not matched to a gene: 11. CDR3 length: 17 amino acids. Looked up from germline, CDR1 is SNHLY and CDR2 is FYNGKV (reference sequence). The covered CDR3 bases are TGTGCCAGCAGCCCCATAGGGACAGAACATAACCAAGAC. Translated: CASSPIGTEHNQD. The full CDR3 protein reads CASSPIGTEHNQDTQYF.

This clone turned up a few times. Here the gene names and germline are mouse. The CDR3 is cut off 3 residues early in the read; its end comes from the germline J gene. This same CDR3 is encoded by further DNA sequences in the sample. The chain has TRBV1 and TRBJ1-6, with TRBD1 identical over 8 bases. TRBJ1-6 is assigned to the ORF class and has an uncertain function. The CDR3 contains 16 residues. V was pared by 3 bases and J by 4 bases, with 5 bases of the junction left unmatched. Per germline, CDR1 NSQYPW and CDR2 LRSPGD (reference sequence). The CDR3 reads CTCSAPDRAYNSPLYF. The covered CDR3 bases are TGCACCTGCAGTGCCCCGGACAGGGCTTATAATTCGCCC.

For this clone: Gene names and germline refer to mouse. The sequence runs out 4 residues before the end of the CDR3; the remainder is reconstructed from the germline J gene. The chain carries TRBV19 and TRBJ2-3, with 10 bases identical to TRBD2. V was clipped by 6 bases and J by 0 bases; unmatched bases: 4. This CDR3 comprises 15 residues. Germline CDR1 is FNHDT and CDR2 is SITEND (reference sequence). The sequenced part of the CDR3 DNA is TGTGCCAGCACCCCGGGACTGGGGAGTGCAGAA. Translating gives CASTPGLGSAE. The CDR3, in full, reads CASTPGLGSAETLYF.

About this clone itself: The listed genes are named as in mouse. The CDR3 is cut off 4 residues early in the read; its end comes from the germline J gene. The chain carries TRBV1 and TRBJ2-3; 11 nucleotides line up with TRBD2. Germline trimming cut 4 bases from V and 1 base from J; bases unmatched to any gene: 4. The CDR3 has 16 amino acids. The germline V gene encodes CDR1 NSQYPW and CDR2 LRSPGD (reference sequence). CDR3: CTCSDWGGTGAETLYF. The part of the CDR3 DNA that was read is TGCACCTGCAGTGACTGGGGGGGCACGGGTGCAGAA.

Regarding this clone: Genes and germline come from the mouse. The read falls 4 residues short of the CDR3 end, and the missing part is taken from the germline J gene. Other nucleotide sequences from this sample produce the same CDR3. The chain employs TRBV12-1 and TRBJ2-2; TRBD1 might be the D (6 bases). Per germline, CDR1 SGHSN and CDR2 HYEKVE. The V gene lost 0 bases and the J gene lost 3 bases, with 13 bases spanning the gap. CDR3 length: 16 amino acids. CDR3 DNA, as far as it was read: TGTGCCAGCTCTCTCCCAGGGGAAGGGGACACCGGG. This encodes CASSLPGEGDTG. The complete CDR3 protein is CASSLPGEGDTGQLYF.